These 22 T cell receptor beta chains were all obtained from the same sample, sequenced in a study of blood T cell repertoires in COVID-19. The repertoire was sequenced with immunoSEQ multiplex PCR; TCRdb's copy has only in-frame clones and lacks some. Among around 110,000 clones listed, approximately 84% were seen once. The sequenced material came from peripheral blood. The receptors originated from a man in his sixties or seventies with active or convalescent COVID-19.

The chain couples TRBV7-8 to TRBJ2-1; 7 bases fit TRBD2. Germline assignment: CDR1 SGHVS and CDR2 FQNEAQ. The CDR3 contains 16 residues. V was pared by 2 bases and J by 6 bases, with 10 bases of the junction left unmatched. Here the CDR3 reads CASSLSGTKRGNEQFF. In nucleotides, the CDR3 is TGTGCCAGCAGCTTAAGCGGGACTAAACGTGGCAATGAGCAGTTCTTC.

This clone was found a few times. The J gene is TRBJ1-3, the V gene TRBV3-1 (or the pseudogene TRBV3-2); D gene uncertain. V was shortened by 4 bases and J by 0 bases, with 13 bases between the two germline ends. Germline V gene data show CDR1 as LGHDT and CDR2 as YNNKEL (reference sequence). This CDR3 is 16 amino acids long. The CDR3 here is CASSPTGVDSGNTIYF. The CDR3 DNA sequence: TGTGCCAGCAGCCCGACCGGGGTAGACTCTGGAAACACCATATATTTT.

This sequence joins TRBV7-9 and TRBJ2-5; weak D call: TRBD1 (6 bases). Germline V lookup: CDR1 SEHNR, CDR2 FQNEAQ (reference sequence). The CDR3 is 15 amino acids. V was trimmed by 5 bases and J by 2 bases, leaving 15 bases between them. The CDR3 DNA sequence: TGTGCCAGCAGCCCCGGTTGGGGGCTTCAAGAGACCCAGTACTTC. Translating it yields CASSPGWGLQETQYF.

The rearrangement joins TRBV9 to TRBJ2-5; a possible D gene is TRBD1 (5 bases). The germline V gene encodes CDR1 SGDLS and CDR2 YYNGEE. CDR3 size: 13 residues. Trimming pared 9 bases from V and 3 bases from J, leaving 15 bases between. The CDR3 coding sequence is TGTGCCACTCCGACAGAGAGGAAAGAGACCCAGTACTTC. Encoded protein: CATPTERKETQYF.

The chain employs TRBV6-5 and TRBJ2-7, with TRBD2 identical over 9 bases. The CDR3 totals 15 residues. The junction had 8 bases not matched to a gene; V was cut back by 6 bases and J by 2 bases. The V gene's germline CDR1 is MNHEY and CDR2 SVGAGI. The CDR3 DNA sequence: TGTGCCAGCAGCGGTTATAGCGGGGGCACCTACGAGCAGTACTTC. Protein: CASSGYSGGTYEQYF.

V and J are TRBV6-5 and TRBJ2-1; a possible D gene is TRBD2 (6 bases). In germline, CDR1 is MNHEY, CDR2 SVGAGI. The CDR3 covers 15 residues. The V end lost 8 bases, the J end lost 0 bases, and 14 bases lay between the germline ends. The CDR3 nucleotides are TGTGCCAGCGGGAGGACTGTTTACTCCTACAATGAGCAGTTCTTC. As protein: CASGRTVYSYNEQFF.

V usage is TRBV7-8 and J usage is TRBJ2-2; D might be TRBD1 (5 bases). The CDR3 contains 16 residues. V shed 5 bases and J shed 0 bases, with 13 bases lying between them. Germline V CDR1 and CDR2: SGHVS, FQNEAQ. The CDR3 is CASSLRAWPNTGELFF. The DNA of the CDR3 is TGTGCCAGCAGCCTCAGGGCGTGGCCGAACACCGGGGAGCTGTTTTTT.

The chain is built from TRBV6-6 and TRBJ2-7, with D perhaps TRBD2 (6 bases). The CDR3 extends over 15 amino acids. Germline V gives CDR1 MNHNY, CDR2 SVGAGI (reference sequence). The V end lost 0 bases, the J end lost 0 bases, and 9 bases lay between the germline ends. CDR3 nucleotide sequence: TGTGCCAGCAGTTACTCTTCGGGACTCTCCTACGAGCAGTACTTC. As protein: CASSYSSGLSYEQYF.

The chain employs TRBV5-8 and TRBJ2-1; 7 bases fit TRBD1. Trimming took 1 base from V and 6 from J; bases not matched to a gene: 7. This CDR3 is 15 amino acids long. The germline CDR1 and CDR2 sequences are SGHTS and YDEGEE. CDR3 nucleotides: TGTGCCAGCAGCTTGTTCGTCCCAGGGGGCAATGAGCAGTTCTTC. Translation: CASSLFVPGGNEQFF.

The chain employs TRBV2 and TRBJ2-1; possibly TRBD2 for D (5 bases). Deletions cut 9 bases from V and 5 bases from J, with 14 bases between. This CDR3 spans 13 amino acids. In germline, CDR1 is SNHLY, CDR2 FYNNEI. This CDR3 is CARSASWNNEQFF. The CDR3 DNA is TGTGCCAGGTCGGCTAGCTGGAACAATGAGCAGTTCTTC.

There are a few counts of this clone. The V gene is TRBV28, the J gene TRBJ2-1, with D possibly matching TRBD2 (6 bases). The CDR3 spans 13 residues. With 1 base removed from V and 10 bases from J, the gap between germline ends came to 11 bases. Germline V gene lookup returns CDR1 MDHEN and CDR2 SYDVKM. The CDR3 bases are TGTGCCAGCAGTTTATCCCGGACTATCGAGCAGTTCTTC. Amino acids: CASSLSRTIEQFF.

The V gene is TRBV7-6, the J gene TRBJ2-5, with 7 bases that match TRBD1. Looked up from germline, CDR1 is SGHVS and CDR2 is FNYEAQ. The CDR3 has 13 residues. The ends lost 5 bases at V and 5 bases at J; junction bases unmatched: 5. The CDR3 DNA reads as TGTGCCAGCAGCGTAAGGGGGCTGGAGACCCAGTACTTC. Translation: CASSVRGLETQYF.

This clone appeared once. The chain employs TRBV21-1 and TRBJ2-3; the table's D call TRBD2 went unverified against the DNA. TRBV21-1 is recorded as a pseudogene. The CDR3 totals 16 residues. The CDR3 region has the DNA TGTGCCAGCAGCAAAGGACCAGCGGGGGGGACAGATACGCAGTATTTT. This translates into CASSKGPAGGTDTQYF.

For this clone: This CDR3 is missing its conserved last phenylalanine or tryptophan, likely due to a read error. The DNA is left out, because the CDR3 cannot be placed on it with certainty; the CDR3 is given as TCRdb lists it. This chain joins TRBV6-5 and TRBJ2-7; TRBD2 is the table's D call and was not checked against the DNA. Germline assignment: CDR1 MNHEY and CDR2 SVGAGI. The length of the CDR3 is 13 amino acids, counting both ends. CDR3 loop: CASRFLGTSGPTI.

This chain joins TRBV18 and TRBJ2-2; 7 nucleotides align to TRBD2. J lost 0 bases, V lost 6 bases, and 4 bases had no gene match. The CDR3 spans 15 residues. Germline V gives CDR1 KGHSH, CDR2 LQKENI. The CDR3 coding sequence is TGTGCCAGCTCGGAGCGGGGTTCGAACACCGGGGAGCTGTTTTTT. It yields the protein CASSERGSNTGELFF.

The V and J genes are TRBV4-2 and TRBJ2-3, with 7 bases that match TRBD2. Germline loops: CDR1 LGHNA, CDR2 YNFKEQ. The CDR3 loop spans 16 amino acids. J lost 3 bases, V lost 2 bases, and 8 bases had no gene match. The CDR3: CASSQQGGGLTDTQYF. In nucleotides, the CDR3 is TGTGCCAGCAGCCAACAGGGCGGGGGATTAACAGATACGCAGTATTTT.

This clone was seen a handful of times. The chain is built from TRBV5-4 and TRBJ1-1; maybe TRBD1 (5 bases). Trimming removed 0 bases from V and 1 base from J, with 7 bases in between. CDR3 length: 14 amino acids. Per germline, CDR1 SGHNT and CDR2 YYREEE (reference sequence). This CDR3 reads CASSLARANTEAFF. The CDR3 nucleotides are TGTGCCAGCAGCTTGGCCAGGGCGAACACTGAAGCTTTCTTT.

The V and J genes are TRBV9 and TRBJ2-3, with no clear D. The V and J ends lost 0 bases and 5 bases respectively, with 4 bases between them. The CDR3 length is 12 residues. Germline CDR1 is SGDLS and CDR2 is YYNGEE. CDR3: CASSVGLDTQYF. The CDR3 DNA is TGTGCCAGCAGCGTAGGACTAGATACGCAGTATTTT.

The chain uses TRBV12-3 or TRBV12-4 and TRBJ2-7, with 10 bases fitting TRBD1. The CDR3 is 13 amino acids. J lost 3 bases, V lost 6 bases, and 2 bases had no gene match. The CDR3: CASRTGGYYEQYF. DNA of the CDR3: TGTGCCAGCAGGACAGGGGGCTACTACGAGCAGTACTTC.

The chain couples TRBV29-1 to TRBJ2-2, with D hard to call. Trimming cost V 5 bases and J 5 bases, with 12 bases left between them. The CDR3 covers 13 residues. Germline V CDR1 and CDR2: SQVTM, ANQGSEA. CDR3 sequence reads: CSVRVDLTGELFF. CDR3 bases: TGCAGCGTTCGGGTGGATCTGACCGGGGAGCTGTTTTTT.

V and J are TRBV7-8 and TRBJ2-5, with 12 nucleotides matching TRBD2. This CDR3 region has 15 residues. V was pared by 5 bases and J by 6 bases, with 7 bases of the junction left unmatched. Germline V CDR1 and CDR2: SGHVS, FQNEAQ. CDR3 sequence: CASSPSGRATQTQYF. The CDR3, as DNA: TGTGCCAGCAGCCCTAGCGGGAGGGCCACACAGACCCAGTACTTC.

The chain recombines TRBV9 with TRBJ2-3; TRBD1 matches 9 bases. Germline CDR1 SGDLS, CDR2 YYNGEE. This CDR3 contains 17 residues. V was pared by 0 bases and J by 6 bases, with 11 bases of the junction left unmatched. CDR3 in amino acids: CASSVDGSGQGHDTQYF. The DNA of the CDR3 is TGTGCCAGCAGCGTAGATGGTTCGGGACAGGGTCACGATACGCAGTATTTT.